This T cell receptor (beta chain) originates from a study of CD8 T cells in Susac syndrome. Roughly 0.45 to 1 ug RNA was reverse transcribed with random hexamers. immunoSEQ multiplex PCR amplified TCR beta CDR3 across 54 Vbeta, 13 Jbeta. TCRdb re-analysed the immunoSEQ multiplex PCR reads in MiXCR, keeping a single row per CDR3 protein. The sample holds 70,000 or so distinct CDR3 sequences, approximately 95% seen once. Findings and caveats of the study: The study recognized that its TCR sequencing and HLA analysis covered a relatively small number of individuals.

Concerning this clonotype itself: Its target is unknown.

This CDR3 has 14 residues. Germline V gene lookup returns CDR1 MNHEY and CDR2 SMNVEV (reference sequence). Trimming stripped 4 bases from V and 3 bases from J, with 13 bases between. The sequencing input was CD8+ T cells from PBMCs. This TCR derives from a human donor in good health. This chain links TRBV27 with TRBJ2-7; D not resolved. The CDR3 region is CASSSRTDVYEQYF. CDR3 nucleotides: TGTGCCAGCAGTTCCCGGACGGACGTCTACGAGCAGTACTTC.